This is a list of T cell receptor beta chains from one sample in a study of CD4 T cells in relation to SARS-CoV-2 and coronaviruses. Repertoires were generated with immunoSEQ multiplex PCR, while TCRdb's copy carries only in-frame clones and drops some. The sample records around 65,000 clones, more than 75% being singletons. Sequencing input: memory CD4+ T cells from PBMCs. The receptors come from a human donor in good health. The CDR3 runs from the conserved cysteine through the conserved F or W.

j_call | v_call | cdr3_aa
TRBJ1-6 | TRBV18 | CASSPMQGNNSPLHF
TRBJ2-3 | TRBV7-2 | CASSSLDTQYF
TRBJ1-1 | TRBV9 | CASSVAVTGVGAFF
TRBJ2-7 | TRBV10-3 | CASGRDTFYEQYF
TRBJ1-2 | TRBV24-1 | CATSDSTGSPYGYTF
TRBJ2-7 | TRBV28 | CASSFRAKGGQGITSYEQYF
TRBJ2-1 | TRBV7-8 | CASSSRVAGSPTSYNEQFF
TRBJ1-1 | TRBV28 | CASSPTSWDTEAFF
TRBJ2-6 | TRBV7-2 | CASSPSSGQVLRANVLTF
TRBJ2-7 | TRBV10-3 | CAISDRERGATYEQYF
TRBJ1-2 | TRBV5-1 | CASSLGGQGFGYTF
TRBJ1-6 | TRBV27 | CASSFRGINSPLHF
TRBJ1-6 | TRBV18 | CASSPGVLNSPLHF
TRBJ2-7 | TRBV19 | CASSVDRSEQYF
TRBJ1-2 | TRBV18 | CASSPDRDSSYGYTF
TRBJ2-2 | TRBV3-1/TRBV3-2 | CASTPRGTGELFF
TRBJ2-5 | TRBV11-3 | CASSLSYQETQYF
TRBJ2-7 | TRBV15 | CATSRDLSYEQYF
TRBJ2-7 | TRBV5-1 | CASSLEDRGWHEQYF
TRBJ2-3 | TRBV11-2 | CASSSIPGGGGTDTQYF
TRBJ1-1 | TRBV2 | CASNTGGGWNTEAFF
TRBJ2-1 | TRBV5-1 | CASTKQRTSGNDEQFF
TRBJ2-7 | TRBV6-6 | CASRGDGYEQYF
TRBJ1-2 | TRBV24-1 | CATSDSTKGQGGYGYTF
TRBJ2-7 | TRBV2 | CASRMDRLRDYEQYF
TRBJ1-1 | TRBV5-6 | CASSLGTGGNTEAFF
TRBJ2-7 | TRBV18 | CASSPPGSYEQYF
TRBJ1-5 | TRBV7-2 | CASSTDSNQPQHF
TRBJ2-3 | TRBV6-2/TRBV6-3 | CASSPRGDFTDTQYF
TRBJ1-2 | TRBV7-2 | CASSLGGGPYNYGYTF
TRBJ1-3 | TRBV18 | CASSPLADSGNTIYF
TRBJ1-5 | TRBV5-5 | CASSELASSSNQPQHF
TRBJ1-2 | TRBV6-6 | CASRARVGYGYTF
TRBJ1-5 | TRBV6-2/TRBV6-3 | CASSYPHQPQHF
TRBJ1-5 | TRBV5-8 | CASSLAPPSNQPQHF
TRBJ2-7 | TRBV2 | CASSVYEQYF
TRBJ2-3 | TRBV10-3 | CAISYRVKDTQYF
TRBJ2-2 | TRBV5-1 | CASRSSGYTGELFF
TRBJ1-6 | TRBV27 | CASSSLRGLNSPLHF
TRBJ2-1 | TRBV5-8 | CASSRETSGSFRVEQFF
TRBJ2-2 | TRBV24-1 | CATRPGQGGYTGELFF
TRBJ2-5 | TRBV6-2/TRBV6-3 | CASSSIAGAGETQYF
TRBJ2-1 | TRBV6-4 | CASQDRERDSGGEDHYEQFF
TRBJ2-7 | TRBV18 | CASSPSGGTLSYEQYF
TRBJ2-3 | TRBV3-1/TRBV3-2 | CASSPRPSGGTDTQYF
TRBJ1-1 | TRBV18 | CASSPSDSRRTFF
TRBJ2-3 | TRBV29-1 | CSAWDSTDTQYF
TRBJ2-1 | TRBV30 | CAWDRGGVYNEQFF
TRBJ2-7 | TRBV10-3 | CAINALRGQSYEQYF
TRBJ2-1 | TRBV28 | CASLPAWGQAGEGSNEQFF
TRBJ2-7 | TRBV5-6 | CASSFRGVAESSYEQYF
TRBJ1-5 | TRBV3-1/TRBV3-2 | CASSQDSGPDQPQHF
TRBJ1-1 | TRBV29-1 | CSVTHGTNTEAFF
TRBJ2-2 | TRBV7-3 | CASSTQGNTGELFF
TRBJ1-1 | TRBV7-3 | CASSVQRGQKRTEAFF
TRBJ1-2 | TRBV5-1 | CASRTGTALYGYTF
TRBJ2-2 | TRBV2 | CASTGSRGLTGELFF
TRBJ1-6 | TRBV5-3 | CARSHRDRAYNSPLHF
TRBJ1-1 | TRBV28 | CASSLPRQGNTEAFF